The sequence of this TCR beta chain was determined in a study of brain metastases from non-small cell lung cancer (dated by TCRdb to the late 2010s). Turning to the overall study: The study profiled the immune microenvironment of paired resected primary tumors and brain metastases taken from patients with non-small-cell lung cancer.

The cohort comprised some 40 patients with surgically resected non-small-cell lung cancer who had both primary tumor and brain metastasis specimens. Tumor specimens were archival formalin-fixed, paraffin-embedded tissues. The library was made by the immunoSEQ multiplex PCR assay. Sequencing of the T-cell receptor beta chain repertoire was carried out together with a 770-gene immune expression panel. TCRdb provides this immuneACCESS table in a form limited to in-frame rearrangements. Some clones are lacking; in checked studies, under half of them reflect an unresolved V gene, and why the rest are absent is not known. The sample table lists thousands of clones, about 85% of them with a count of one. The biggest ten clones account for around 4.2% of the sample. For CDR1 and CDR2, the germline V gene lists KGHSH and LQKENI. Counted from cysteine to phenylalanine, this CDR3 has 15 amino acids. This entry keeps only the CDR3 DNA: 45 bases, framed from base 1.

Turning to this clone: The antigen this receptor binds is unknown. Sequence at one end of the junction differs from germline and may be a read error.

Broad study findings and their caveats: T-cell infiltration was lower in brain metastases than in primary tumors (P < 0.001). Paired brain metastases and primary tumors largely shared TCR repertoires, although T-cell densities in the metastases were sparse. T-cell clones appeared expanded in around 66% of brain metastases relative to the matched primary tumors.

The sequenced material came from primary lung tumor tissue. The cell subset or site label for this specimen denotes: primary lung tumor paired with brain metastasis. The rearranged segments are TRBV18 and TRBJ2-2; 10 bases in the junction line up with TRBD1. The sequence came from a donor aged 40 or over with non-small cell lung cancer. At the DNA level, the sequence is TGTACCAGCTCACCCAGACAGGGGGCTGGCGGGGAGCTGTTTTTT. It translates as CTSSPRQGAGGELFF. When the CDR3 is completed using the reference TRBV18 and TRBJ2-2 genes on either side, the full variable domain is NAGVMQNPRHLVRRRGQEARLRCSPMKGHSHVYWYRQLPEEGLKFMVYLQKENIIDESGMPKERFSAEFPKEGPSILRIQQVVRGDSAAYFCTSSPRQGAGGELFFGEGSRLTVL.